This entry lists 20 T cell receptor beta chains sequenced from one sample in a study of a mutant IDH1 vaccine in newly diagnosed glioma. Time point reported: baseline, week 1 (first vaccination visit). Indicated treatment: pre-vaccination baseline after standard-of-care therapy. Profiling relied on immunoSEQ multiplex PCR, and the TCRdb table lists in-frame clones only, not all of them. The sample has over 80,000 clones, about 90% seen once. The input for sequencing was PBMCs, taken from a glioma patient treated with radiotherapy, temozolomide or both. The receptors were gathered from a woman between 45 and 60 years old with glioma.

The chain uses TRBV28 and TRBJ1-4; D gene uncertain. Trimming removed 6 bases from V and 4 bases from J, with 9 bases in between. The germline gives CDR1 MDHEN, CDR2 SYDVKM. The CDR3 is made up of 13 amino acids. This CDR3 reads CASRDHYNEKLFF. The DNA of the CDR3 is TGTGCCAGCAGGGACCATTATAATGAAAAACTGTTTTTT. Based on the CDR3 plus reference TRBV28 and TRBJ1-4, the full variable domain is DVKVTQSSRYLVKRTGEKVFLECVQDMDHENMFWYRQDPGLGLRLIYFSYDVKMKEKGDIPEGYSVSREKKERFSLILESASTNQTSMYLCASRDHYNEKLFFGSGTQLSVL.

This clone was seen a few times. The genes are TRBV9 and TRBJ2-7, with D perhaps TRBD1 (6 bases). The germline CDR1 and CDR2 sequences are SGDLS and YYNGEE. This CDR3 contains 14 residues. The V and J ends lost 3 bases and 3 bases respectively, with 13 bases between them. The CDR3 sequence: CASSATGVRYEQYF. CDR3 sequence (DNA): TGTGCCAGCAGCGCGACAGGTGTTCGCTACGAGCAGTACTTC.

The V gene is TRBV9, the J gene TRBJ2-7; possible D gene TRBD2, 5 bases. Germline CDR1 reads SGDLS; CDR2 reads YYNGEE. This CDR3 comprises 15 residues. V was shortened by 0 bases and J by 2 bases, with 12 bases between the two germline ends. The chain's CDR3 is CASSVEAGRPYEQYF. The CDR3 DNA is TGTGCCAGCAGCGTAGAGGCGGGCCGCCCCTACGAGCAGTACTTC.

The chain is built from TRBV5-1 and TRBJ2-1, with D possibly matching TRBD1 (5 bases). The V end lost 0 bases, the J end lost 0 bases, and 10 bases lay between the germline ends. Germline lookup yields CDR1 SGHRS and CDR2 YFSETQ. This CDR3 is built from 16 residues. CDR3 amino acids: CASSLGGSFSYNEQFF. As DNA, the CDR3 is TGCGCCAGCAGCTTGGGGGGCTCGTTCTCCTACAATGAGCAGTTCTTC.

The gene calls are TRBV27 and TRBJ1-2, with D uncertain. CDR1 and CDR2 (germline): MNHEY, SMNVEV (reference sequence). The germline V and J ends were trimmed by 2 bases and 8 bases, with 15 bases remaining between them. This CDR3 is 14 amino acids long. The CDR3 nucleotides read TGTGCCAGCAGTTTACAGATGTATGACGTCGGCTACACCTTC. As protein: CASSLQMYDVGYTF.

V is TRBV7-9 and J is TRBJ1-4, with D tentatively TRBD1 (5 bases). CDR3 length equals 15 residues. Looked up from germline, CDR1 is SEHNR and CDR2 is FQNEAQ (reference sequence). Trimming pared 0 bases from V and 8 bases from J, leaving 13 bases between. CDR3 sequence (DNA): TGTGCCAGCAGCTTAGCGCCAGGGTGGAACGAAAAACTGTTTTTT. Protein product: CASSLAPGWNEKLFF.

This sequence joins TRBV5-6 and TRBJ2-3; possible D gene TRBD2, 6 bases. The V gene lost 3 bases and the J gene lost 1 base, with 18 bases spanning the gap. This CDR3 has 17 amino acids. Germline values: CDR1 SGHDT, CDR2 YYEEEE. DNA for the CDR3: TGTGCCAGCAGCTCCACCCGAAGGAGGGCCGGCACAGATACGCAGTATTTT. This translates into CASSSTRRRAGTDTQYF.

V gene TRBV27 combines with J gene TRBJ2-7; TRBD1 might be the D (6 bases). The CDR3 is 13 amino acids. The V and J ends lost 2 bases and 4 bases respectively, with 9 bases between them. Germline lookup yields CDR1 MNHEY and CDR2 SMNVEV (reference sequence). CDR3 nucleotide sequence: TGTGCCAGCAGTTTAGGGGGCGGGTACGAGCAGTACTTC. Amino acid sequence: CASSLGGGYEQYF.

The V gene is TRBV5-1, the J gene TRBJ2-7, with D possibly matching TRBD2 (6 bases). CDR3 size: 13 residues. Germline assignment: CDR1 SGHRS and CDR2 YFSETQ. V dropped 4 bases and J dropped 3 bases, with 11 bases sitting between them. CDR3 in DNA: TGCGCCAGCAGCGCGGGACCGAACTACGAGCAGTACTTC. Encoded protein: CASSAGPNYEQYF. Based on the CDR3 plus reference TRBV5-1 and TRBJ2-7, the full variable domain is KAGVTQTPRYLIKTRGQQVTLSCSPISGHRSVSWYQQTPGQGLQFLFEYFSETQRNKGNFPGRFSGRQFSNSRSEMNVSTLELGDSALYLCASSAGPNYEQYFGPGTRLTVT.

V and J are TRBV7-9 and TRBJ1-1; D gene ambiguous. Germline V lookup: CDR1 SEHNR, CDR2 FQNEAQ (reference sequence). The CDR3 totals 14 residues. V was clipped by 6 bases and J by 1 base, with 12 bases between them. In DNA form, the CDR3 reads TGTGCCAGCAGACCCTGGATCCGGAACACTGAAGCTTTCTTT. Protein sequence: CASRPWIRNTEAFF.

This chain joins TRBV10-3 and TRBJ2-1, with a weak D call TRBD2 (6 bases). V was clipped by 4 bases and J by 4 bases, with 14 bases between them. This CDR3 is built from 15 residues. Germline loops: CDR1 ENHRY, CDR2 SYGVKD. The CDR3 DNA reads TGTGCCATCAGTGGAGGTAGCGGAAAATACAATGAGCAGTTCTTC. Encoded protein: CAISGGSGKYNEQFF.

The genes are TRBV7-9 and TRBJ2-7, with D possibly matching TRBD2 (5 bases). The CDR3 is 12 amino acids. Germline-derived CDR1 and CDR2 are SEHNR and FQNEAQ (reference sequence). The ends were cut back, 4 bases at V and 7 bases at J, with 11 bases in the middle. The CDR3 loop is CASSSERREQYF. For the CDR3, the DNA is TGTGCCAGCAGCTCAGAGCGGCGGGAGCAGTACTTC.

In nucleotides, the CDR3 is TGTGCCAGCAGCTCCCCGGGACTAGCGGAAACAGATACGCAGTATTTT. Protein sequence: CASSSPGLAETDTQYF. This sequence joins TRBV9 and TRBJ2-3; 11 positions match TRBD2. The germline V gene has CDR1 SGDLS and CDR2 YYNGEE. The CDR3 has 16 amino acids. V shed 4 bases and J 3 bases; nucleotides not matched to a gene: 7.

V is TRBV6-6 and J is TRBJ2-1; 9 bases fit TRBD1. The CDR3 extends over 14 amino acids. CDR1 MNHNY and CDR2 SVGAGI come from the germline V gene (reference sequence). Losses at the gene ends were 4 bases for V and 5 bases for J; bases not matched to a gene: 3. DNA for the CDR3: TGTGCCAGCAGTTCTGGACAGGGGAACAATGAGCAGTTCTTC. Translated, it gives CASSSGQGNNEQFF.

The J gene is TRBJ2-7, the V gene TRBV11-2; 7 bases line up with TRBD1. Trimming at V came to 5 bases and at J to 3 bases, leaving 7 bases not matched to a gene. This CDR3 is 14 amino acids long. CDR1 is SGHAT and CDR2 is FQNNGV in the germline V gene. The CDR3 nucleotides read TGTGCCAGCAGCCATTGGGACAGCGACTACGAGCAGTACTTC. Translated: CASSHWDSDYEQYF.

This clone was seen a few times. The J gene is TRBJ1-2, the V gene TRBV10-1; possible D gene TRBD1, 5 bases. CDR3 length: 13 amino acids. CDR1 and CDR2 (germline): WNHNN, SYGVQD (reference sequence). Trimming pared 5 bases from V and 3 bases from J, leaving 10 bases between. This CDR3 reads CASSRQKDYGYTF. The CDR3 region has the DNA TGCGCCAGCAGTCGACAGAAGGACTATGGCTACACCTTC.

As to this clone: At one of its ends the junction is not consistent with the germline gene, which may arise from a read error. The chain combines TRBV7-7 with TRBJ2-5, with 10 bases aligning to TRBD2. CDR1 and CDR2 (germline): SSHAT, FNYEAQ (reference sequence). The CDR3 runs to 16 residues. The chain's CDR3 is CASSLGGLAFQETQYF. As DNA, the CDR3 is TGTGCTAGCAGCTTAGGGGGACTAGCGTTCCAAGAGACCCAGTACTTC.

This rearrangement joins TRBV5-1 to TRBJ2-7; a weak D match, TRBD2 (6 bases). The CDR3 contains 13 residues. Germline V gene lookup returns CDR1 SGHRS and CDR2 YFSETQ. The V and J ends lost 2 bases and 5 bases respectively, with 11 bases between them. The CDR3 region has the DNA TGCGCCAGCAGCTTACTAGCTGGAAACGAGCAGTACTTC. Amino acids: CASSLLAGNEQYF.

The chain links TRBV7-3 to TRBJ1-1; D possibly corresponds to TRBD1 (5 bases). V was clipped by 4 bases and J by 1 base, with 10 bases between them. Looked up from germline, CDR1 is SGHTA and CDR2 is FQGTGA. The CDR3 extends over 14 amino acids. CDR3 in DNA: TGTGCCAGCAGCTGGGGACCGCAGAACACTGAAGCTTTCTTT. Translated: CASSWGPQNTEAFF.

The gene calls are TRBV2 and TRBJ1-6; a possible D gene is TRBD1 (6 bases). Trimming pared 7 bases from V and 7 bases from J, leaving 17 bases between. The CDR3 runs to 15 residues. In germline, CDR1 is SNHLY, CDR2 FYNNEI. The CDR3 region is CASTEIGGPNSPLHF. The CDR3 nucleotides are TGTGCCAGCACGGAAATAGGGGGTCCGAATTCACCCCTCCACTTT.